These T cell receptor beta chains were read from a single sample in a study of T cells after yellow fever vaccination. From the 5' RACE reads, TCRdb called clonotypes with MiXCR, one entry per CDR3 protein. The sample holds 100,000 to 150,000 distinct CDR3 sequences, 7.4% seen once. The sequencing here drew on CD4+ T cells sorted from PBMCs, taken 10 to 11 days after the first yellow fever vaccination. Source of these receptors: a man between 18 and 29 years old who received the YFV17D yellow fever vaccine. The CDR3 runs from the conserved cysteine through the conserved F or W. A D gene is named only where the DNA matches it firmly. Some rows mark clone size as missing; the rest say once, few, many or name a class of expanded clone.

clone size | J gene | V gene | D gene | CDR3 DNA | CDR3 protein
many | TRBJ2-6 | TRBV6-2/TRBV6-3 | - | TGTGCCAGCAGTTACCTACTAGCAACGGCCGGGGCCAACGTCCTGACTTTC | CASSYLLATAGANVLTF
few | TRBJ1-3 | TRBV7-8 | - | TGTGCCAGCAGCTTAGCTCCGACAGACTCTGGAAACACCATATATTTT | CASSLAPTDSGNTIYF
- | TRBJ2-5 | TRBV3-1 | TRBD1 | TGTGCCAGCAGCCGACAGACAGGGGGAGGAGAGACCCAGTACTTC | CASSRQTGGGETQYF
many | TRBJ2-7 | TRBV24-1 | - | TGTGCCGCCCTACAGGGAGAAACCTACGAGCAGTACTTC | CAALQGETYEQYF
many | TRBJ1-1 | TRBV7-6 | TRBD1 | TGTGCCAGCAGCTTAAGCCGGGACAGGGGGGCTTTCTTT | CASSLSRDRGAFF
- | TRBJ1-1 | TRBV12-2 | - | TGTGCAAGTCGCTTGGAACGGGACAAGAACACTGAAGCTTTCTTT | CASRLERDKNTEAFF
many | TRBJ1-1 | TRBV5-6 | TRBD1 | TGTGCCAGCAGCTGGGGACAGGGTTGGACTGAAGCTTTCTTT | CASSWGQGWTEAFF
many | TRBJ2-7 | TRBV7-2 | - | TGTGCCAGCAGCTCGCGCCGAGGGTACGAGCAGTACTTC | CASSSRRGYEQYF
few | TRBJ2-7 | TRBV20-1 | - | TGCAGTGCTGGCGCGACAGGTAGCTCCTACGAGCAGTACTTC | CSAGATGSSYEQYF
many | TRBJ1-3 | TRBV3-1 | - | TGTGCCAGCAGCCAAGCCGGAAACACCATATATTTT | CASSQAGNTIYF
- | TRBJ2-5 | TRBV18 | - | TGTGCCAGCTCACCAGAGGCCAGACAAGAGACCCAGTACTTC | CASSPEARQETQYF
many | TRBJ2-7 | TRBV11-3 | - | TGTGCCAGCAGCTTAGAAGGAGAAAAGCAGTACTTC | CASSLEGEKQYF
many | TRBJ2-3 | TRBV27 | - | TGTGCCAGCAGGCCGGCACGGGGCTCCACCGTCACAGATACGCAGTATTTT | CASRPARGSTVTDTQYF
- | TRBJ1-6 | TRBV19 | - | TGTGCCAGTACCGTGGAGGTCACACGGTTTTCACCCCTCCACTTT | CASTVEVTRFSPLHF
few | TRBJ1-6 | TRBV5-4 | - | TGTGCCAGCAGCCCGTGGACAGCTAATTCACCCCTCCACTTT | CASSPWTANSPLHF
many | TRBJ1-6 | TRBV28 | - | TGTGCCAGCACCAGGTCTTATAAGGATTCACCCCTCCACTTT | CASTRSYKDSPLHF